A single sample gave rise to the 10 T cell receptor beta chains below, sequenced in a study of cytomegalovirus exposure and HLA in healthy donors. 13 Jbeta primers and 60 Vbeta primers were used for the PCR. Using immunoSEQ multiplex PCR, the repertoire was profiled, and TCRdb retains in-frame clones only, with some absent. The sample records under 250,000 clones, 76% being singletons. Material for sequencing was PBMCs. These receptors all stem from a man between 18 and 29 years old in good health and CMV-seronegative.

This chain links TRBV6-5 with TRBJ2-3; the D gene is possibly TRBD2 (5 bases). V lost 4 bases and J lost 5, with 19 bases in between. The CDR3 is 16 residues long. Germline V gene data show CDR1 as MNHEY and CDR2 as SVGAGI. The CDR3 protein is CASSSRPGSSRDTQYF. In DNA, the CDR3 is TGTGCCAGCAGTTCCCGACCGGGGTCGTCGAGAGATACGCAGTATTTT.

The CDR3 DNA reads TGTGCCAGCAGTAGGGGGGGCGAATATGGCTACACCTTC. This codes for CASSRGGEYGYTF. The chain uses TRBV27 and TRBJ1-2; maybe TRBD1 (6 bases). This CDR3 comprises 13 residues. The ends were cut back, 5 bases at V and 5 bases at J, with 12 bases in the middle. Germline V gene lookup returns CDR1 MNHEY and CDR2 SMNVEV (reference sequence).

The chain has TRBV7-9 and TRBJ1-2; TRBD1 is a possible D gene (5 bases). Germline assignment: CDR1 SEHNR and CDR2 FQNEAQ (reference sequence). The CDR3 is 15 amino acids. The germline V and J ends were trimmed by 4 bases and 4 bases, with 16 bases remaining between them. As DNA, the CDR3 is TGTGCCAGCAGCTCCTTCCGCGACAGCATCTATGGCTACACCTTC. This codes for CASSSFRDSIYGYTF.

This clone was detected only a few times. The chain combines TRBV18 with TRBJ2-2; 7 nucleotides agree with TRBD2. V lost 1 base to trimming and J lost 3 bases; unmatched junction nucleotides: 5. The CDR3 loop spans 16 amino acids. In germline, CDR1 is KGHSH, CDR2 LQKENI. The CDR3 protein is CASSPQSSGYTGELFF. DNA of the CDR3: TGTGCCAGCTCACCACAGTCTAGCGGATACACCGGGGAGCTGTTTTTT.

The rearrangement uses TRBV9 and TRBJ1-3, with D tentatively TRBD1 (6 bases). The CDR3 is 15 amino acids. V lost 2 bases and J 4 bases, leaving 13 bases between the germline ends. Germline V gene lookup returns CDR1 SGDLS and CDR2 YYNGEE. In nucleotides, the CDR3 is TGTGCCAGCAGCGTGGAGGGGGGGCGGGGAAACACCATATATTTT. Translated: CASSVEGGRGNTIYF.

The CDR3 region has the DNA TGTGCCAGCAGCCCCCGGGACAGGGGAACCAAAAACATTCAGTACTTC. As protein: CASSPRDRGTKNIQYF. V gene TRBV7-9 combines with J gene TRBJ2-4; 10 bases agree with TRBD1. This CDR3 has 16 amino acids. Germline CDR1 is SEHNR and CDR2 is FQNEAQ (reference sequence). V trimming: 5 bases; J trimming: 2 bases; junction bases outside the gene matches: 6.

This clone came up a few times. V gene TRBV28 combines with J gene TRBJ2-2; D is perhaps TRBD2 (8 bases). The CDR3 length is 15 residues. V lost 8 bases, J lost 2 bases, and 15 bases lay in between. Germline CDR1 reads MDHEN; CDR2 reads SYDVKM. The CDR3 protein is CASRGGQTNTGELFF. DNA for the CDR3: TGTGCCAGCCGGGGGGGACAGACTAACACCGGGGAGCTGTTTTTT.

This chain joins TRBV28 and TRBJ1-4, with D tentatively TRBD1 (5 bases). The CDR3 is 15 residues long. Germline V CDR1 and CDR2: MDHEN, SYDVKM. V was trimmed by 7 bases and J by 4 bases, leaving 16 bases between them. CDR3 sequence reads: CASTTGTSHNEKLFF. CDR3 nucleotides: TGTGCCAGCACCACTGGGACTTCTCATAATGAAAAACTGTTTTTT.

This chain joins TRBV27 and TRBJ1-2; no reliable D call. The CDR3 has 13 amino acids. The germline V and J ends were trimmed by 2 bases and 4 bases, with 8 bases remaining between them. Germline loops: CDR1 MNHEY, CDR2 SMNVEV (reference sequence). CDR3 coding DNA: TGTGCCAGCAGTTTAGGAGGGTTCTATGGCTACACCTTC. Amino acids: CASSLGGFYGYTF.

This sequence joins TRBV6-1 and TRBJ2-7, with TRBD2 as a possible D gene (6 bases). CDR3 size: 15 residues. Per the germline V gene, CDR1 is MNHNS and CDR2 is SASEGT. Trimming stripped 2 bases from V and 4 bases from J, with 15 bases between. The CDR3 DNA sequence: TGTGCCAGCAGTGAACTAGCGCAGTCACCTTACGAGCAGTACTTC. Protein sequence: CASSELAQSPYEQYF.